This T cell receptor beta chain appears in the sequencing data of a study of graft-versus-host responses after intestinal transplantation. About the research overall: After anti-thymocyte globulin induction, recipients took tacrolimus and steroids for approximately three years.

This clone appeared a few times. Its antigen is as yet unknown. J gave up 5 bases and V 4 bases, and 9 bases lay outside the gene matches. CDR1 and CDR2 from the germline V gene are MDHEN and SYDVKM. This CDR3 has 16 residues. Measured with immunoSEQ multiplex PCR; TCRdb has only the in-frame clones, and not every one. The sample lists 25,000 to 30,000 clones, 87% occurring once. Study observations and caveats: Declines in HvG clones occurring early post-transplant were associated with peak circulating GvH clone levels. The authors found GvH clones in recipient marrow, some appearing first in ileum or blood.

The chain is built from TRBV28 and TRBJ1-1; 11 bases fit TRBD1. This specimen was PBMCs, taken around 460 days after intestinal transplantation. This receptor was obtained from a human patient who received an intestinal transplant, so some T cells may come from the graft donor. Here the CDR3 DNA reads TGTGCCAGCAGTTGTCCCGGGACAGGGGGGGGGACTGAAGCTTTCTTT. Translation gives CASSCPGTGGGTEAFF.